These 7 T cell receptor beta chains were sequenced from one sample in a study of OX40 agonist ivuxolimab in advanced cancers. Data came from immunoSEQ multiplex PCR; TCRdb stores just in-frame clones and leaves some out. The sample records almost 80,000 clones, 70% to 85% being singletons. The input for sequencing was CD4+ or CD8+ T cells sorted from blood, taken in a trial of the OX40 agonist ivuxolimab. The receptors were sampled from an adult with an advanced solid tumor such as melanoma, head and neck, liver or kidney cancer.

CDR3 coding DNA: TGTGCCAGCAGCTTAGCGAGCACCGGGGAGCTGTTTTTT. The encoded protein is CASSLASTGELFF. The chain carries TRBV7-9 and TRBJ2-2; D remains unclear. V was shortened by 0 bases and J by 4 bases, with 3 bases between the two germline ends. This CDR3 has 13 amino acids. Germline lookup yields CDR1 SEHNR and CDR2 FQNEAQ (reference sequence).

The gene calls are TRBV7-9 and TRBJ2-5; 7 bases are shared with TRBD1. Unmatched junction bases numbered 5, after V lost 3 bases and J lost 1 base. This CDR3 spans 15 amino acids. Germline V CDR1 and CDR2: SEHNR, FQNEAQ (reference sequence). The CDR3 is CASSLTGHPQETQYF. DNA of the CDR3: TGTGCCAGCAGCTTGACAGGGCACCCCCAAGAGACCCAGTACTTC.

The chain carries TRBV18 and TRBJ2-1; 10 bases fit TRBD2. V was clipped by 1 base and J by 0 bases; unmatched bases: 3. CDR3 size: 17 residues. The V gene's germline CDR1 is KGHSH and CDR2 LQKENI. CDR3 nucleotide sequence: TGTGCCAGCTCACCACAACTAGCGGGGAGCTCCTACAATGAGCAGTTCTTC. Its protein is CASSPQLAGSSYNEQFF.

The CDR3 DNA is TGTGCCAGCAGCTTAGGCGGGATTAATGGCTACACCTTC. Amino acids: CASSLGGINGYTF. This chain links TRBV7-6 with TRBJ1-2; no definite D call. V lost 1 base and J lost 6, with 9 bases in between. The CDR3 consists of 13 residues. In germline, CDR1 is SGHVS, CDR2 FNYEAQ.

This sequence joins TRBV4-2 and TRBJ2-1, with TRBD1 matching 7 bases. CDR1 and CDR2 from the germline V gene are LGHNA and YNFKEQ. The CDR3 length is 15 residues. The V and J ends lost 0 bases and 9 bases, in that order; junction bases with no gene match: 8. This chain's CDR3 is CASSQDPQGIGEQFF. The DNA of the CDR3 is TGTGCCAGCAGCCAAGATCCACAGGGGATAGGTGAGCAGTTCTTC.

The CDR3 spells CASGLTANTEAFF. Here the CDR3 DNA reads TGTGCTAGTGGTTTGACAGCGAACACTGAAGCTTTCTTT. This chain links TRBV12-5 with TRBJ1-1; no reliable D call. V was clipped by 2 bases and J by 1 base, with 5 bases between them. Germline V gene sequence: CDR1 LGHNT, CDR2 FRNRAP. The CDR3 loop spans 13 amino acids.

V usage is TRBV18 and J usage is TRBJ1-1; D remains ambiguous. Per the germline V gene, CDR1 is KGHSH and CDR2 is LQKENI. The CDR3 is 11 amino acids. V lost 6 bases to trimming and J lost 1 base, with 3 bases between them. The CDR3 DNA reads as TGTGCCAGCTCCGCGAACACTGAAGCTTTCTTT. It codes for CASSANTEAFF.